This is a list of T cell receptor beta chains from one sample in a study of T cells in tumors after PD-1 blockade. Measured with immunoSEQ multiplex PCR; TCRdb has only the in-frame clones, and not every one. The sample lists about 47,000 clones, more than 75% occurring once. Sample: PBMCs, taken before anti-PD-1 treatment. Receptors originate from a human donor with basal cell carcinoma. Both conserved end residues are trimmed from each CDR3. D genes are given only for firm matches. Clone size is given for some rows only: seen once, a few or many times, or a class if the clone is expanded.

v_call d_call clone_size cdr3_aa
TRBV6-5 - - ASKSSGTEAF
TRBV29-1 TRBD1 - SVQRQGRDTEAF
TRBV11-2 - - ASSLAGDPVPEGYEQY
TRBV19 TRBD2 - ASSTRGVQETQY
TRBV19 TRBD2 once ASSIEREAGAGNEQF
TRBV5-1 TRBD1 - ASSLDSRTGGYNEQF
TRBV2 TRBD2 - ASSRLAGGQDTQY
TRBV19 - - ASSIQAGGRGTEAF
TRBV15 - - ATSRTLPQGMGNTGELF
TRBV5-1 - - ASSFGPPGDEQF
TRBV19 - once ASSATRGAYTEAF
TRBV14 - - ASSQPRRAQY
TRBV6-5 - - AGRAGDLRYVEAF
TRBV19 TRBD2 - ATGAGGPYEQY
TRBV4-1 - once ASSQEVQGGTDTQY
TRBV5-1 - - ASSLAYEQY
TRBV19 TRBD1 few ASRPGTDNSPLH
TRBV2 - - ASSDRARSGANVLT
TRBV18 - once ASSPNGGSVVYEQY
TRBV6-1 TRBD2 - ASSELGGGRETQY
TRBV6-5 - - ASRTSPGRTEAF
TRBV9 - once ASSVTPVAEAF
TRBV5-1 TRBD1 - ASSSSPGQVYEQY
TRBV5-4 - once ASSLPPGTEQY
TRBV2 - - ASSLTLYNSPLH
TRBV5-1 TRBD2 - ASSLAGTSGTDTQY
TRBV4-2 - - ASSQSGTRTDTQY
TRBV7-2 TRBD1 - ASSFRTGYNYGYT
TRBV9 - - ASSTRGDSAYNEQF
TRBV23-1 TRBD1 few ASSHRDRGSVKPQH
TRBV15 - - ATSRDLGGGLEAF
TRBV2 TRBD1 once ASRTDGTVNTGELF
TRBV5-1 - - ASSYEETQY
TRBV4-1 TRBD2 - ASSPFTSGRANEQF
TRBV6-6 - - ASSYEGEQY
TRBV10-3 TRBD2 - AIRETGTSGRNEQF
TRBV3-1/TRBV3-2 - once ASSRYRGTQGETQY
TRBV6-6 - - ASSSLDTSTYEQY
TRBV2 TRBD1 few ASSVGQGGSYEQY
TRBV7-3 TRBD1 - ASSPGTGGYNEQF
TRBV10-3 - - AISESLGENSPLH
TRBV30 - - AWSPIGGSQETQY
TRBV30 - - AWSKPGAREKLF
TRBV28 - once ASTSPRKWTEAF
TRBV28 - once ASRNSDFYNSPLH
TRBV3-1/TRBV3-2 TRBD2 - ASSPRTSGGTGELF
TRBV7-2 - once ASSLVEGRITDTQY
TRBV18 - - ASSEGRSSGNTIY
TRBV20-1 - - SASPGRVSTEAF